Shown below are 20 T cell receptor beta chains from a single sample sequenced in a study of early T cells in non-severe SARS-CoV-2 infection. TCRdb re-called the 5' RACE reads through MiXCR, storing one row per CDR3 protein. Of just over 80,000 distinct CDR3 sequences listed, roughly 13% are singletons. The sequenced sample consisted of whole blood. The receptors derive from an adult who was a healthcare worker with PCR-confirmed SARS-CoV-2 infection or an uninfected control (not recorded which).

This clonotype was picked up many times. The V and J genes are TRBV6-6 and TRBJ1-6; the D is unclear. Germline lookup yields CDR1 MNHNY and CDR2 SVGAGI (reference sequence). V shed 7 bases and J shed 9 bases, with 10 bases lying between them. CDR3 length: 12 residues. CDR3 sequence (DNA): TGTGCCAGCAATAAACCGGGTTCACCCCTCCACTTT. Translation gives CASNKPGSPLHF.

This clonotype was recorded at least ten times. This rearrangement joins TRBV6-5 to TRBJ2-7; the match to TRBD1 covers 10 bases. With V trimmed by 4 bases and J by 7 bases, 13 bases remained unmatched. This CDR3 comprises 16 residues. Germline V gene data show CDR1 as MNHEY and CDR2 as SVGAGI. The CDR3 DNA sequence: TGTGCCAGCAGTTGGAGTGACCCCGGGACAGGGGTTGAGCAGTACTTC. The encoded protein is CASSWSDPGTGVEQYF.

V gene TRBV6-2 or TRBV6-3 combines with J gene TRBJ2-3, with 7 bases identical to TRBD2. V lost 0 bases and J lost 1; bases outside the gene matches: 4. Germline V gene lookup returns CDR1 MNHEY and CDR2 SVGEGT. The length of the CDR3 is 16 residues. The CDR3 DNA reads TGTGCCAGCAGTTACTCGCTGGGGGGGGGCACAGATACGCAGTATTTT. Its translation: CASSYSLGGGTDTQYF.

This clonotype occurred a few times. The V gene is TRBV4-3, the J gene TRBJ1-6; D is unclear. The CDR3 extends over 13 amino acids. The V gene's germline CDR1 is LGHNA and CDR2 YSLEER. Trimming took off 0 bases at V and 9 bases at J, with 6 bases between the two ends. The CDR3 DNA reads as TGCGCCAGCAGCCAAGATCTGGGTTCACCCCTCCACTTT. This translates into CASSQDLGSPLHF.

Comment on this clonotype: With a much larger clone just one base away, this may be a read error. The chain joins TRBV19 to TRBJ2-7, with TRBD2 as a possible D gene (5 bases). The germline V gene has CDR1 LNHDA and CDR2 SQIVND (reference sequence). This CDR3 has 14 residues. CDR3 DNA sequence: TGTACCACCGGCCCGAGGGTTCCGGCCTACGAGCAGTACTTC. Its protein product is CTTGPRVPAYEQYF.

V is TRBV10-3 and J is TRBJ2-2, with D unclear. Trimming cost V 6 bases and J 5 bases, with 4 bases left between them. CDR3 length: 11 residues. CDR1 and CDR2 (germline): ENHRY, SYGVKD. As DNA, the CDR3 is TGTGCCATCAGGGAGACCGGGGAGCTGTTTTTT. This translates into CAIRETGELFF.

V usage is TRBV7-9 and J usage is TRBJ2-7, with TRBD1 identical over 11 bases. The V gene's germline CDR1 is SEHNR and CDR2 FQNEAQ (reference sequence). This CDR3 contains 11 residues. V lost 3 bases to trimming and J lost 13 bases; unmatched junction nucleotides: 2. The CDR3 sequence: CASSLGQGVYF. DNA for the CDR3: TGTGCCAGCAGCTTGGGACAGGGGGTCTACTTC.

This clonotype has only a few counts. The chain employs TRBV29-1 and TRBJ2-5; a possible D gene is TRBD1 (5 bases). Between the trimmed V and J ends, which lost 4 bases and 1 base, there was a span of 13 bases. The CDR3 extends over 14 amino acids. Germline CDR1 reads SQVTM; CDR2 reads ANQGSEA. The CDR3 nucleotides read TGCAGCGTTGCGGCTAGGGGATTCCAAGAGACCCAGTACTTC. Its translation is CSVAARGFQETQYF.

This clonotype was counted ten times or more. This chain joins TRBV7-2 and TRBJ2-3; TRBD2 is a possible D gene (6 bases). Trimming shortened V by 5 bases and J by 4 bases, and 13 bases separated the two germline ends. Germline V CDR1 and CDR2: SGHTA, FQGNSA. The CDR3 is 14 residues long. The CDR3, as DNA: TGTGCCAGCAGCGCCCGGCGGGGTTCAGATACGCAGTATTTT. Its protein is CASSARRGSDTQYF.

This chain uses TRBV5-1 with TRBJ2-1, with TRBD2 matching over 11 bases. The CDR3 is made up of 14 amino acids. V was pared by 2 bases and J by 9 bases, with 4 bases of the junction left unmatched. Germline CDR1 SGHRS, CDR2 YFSETQ. The CDR3 here is CASSFLAGGPEQFF. The CDR3, as DNA: TGCGCCAGCAGCTTTTTAGCGGGGGGGCCTGAGCAGTTCTTC.

This clonotype turned up a few times. V usage is TRBV5-1 and J usage is TRBJ1-6, with 11 bases aligning to TRBD1. V gave up 0 bases and J gave up 14 bases; unmatched junction bases: 7. The CDR3 covers 15 residues. Germline V gene data show CDR1 as SGHRS and CDR2 as YFSETQ. The CDR3, as DNA: TGCGCCAGCAGCTTGGAAGGACAGGGGGCGAGGGCCCTCCACTTT. Its protein is CASSLEGQGARALHF.

The chain joins TRBV20-1 to TRBJ1-1; tentatively, D is TRBD1 (5 bases). This CDR3 region has 15 residues. The V end was cut by 6 bases, the J end by 0 bases, with 17 bases between. Per the germline V gene, CDR1 is DFQATT and CDR2 is SNEGSKA (reference sequence). The CDR3 nucleotides read TGCAGTGCCCCCGACGGAGAGGGGATGAACACTGAAGCTTTCTTT. This sequence encodes CSAPDGEGMNTEAFF.

The V and J genes are TRBV25-1 and TRBJ2-2, with D unclear. V was clipped by 8 bases and J by 0 bases, with 1 base between them. This CDR3 is built from 11 residues. The germline V gene has CDR1 MGHDK and CDR2 SYGVNS. CDR3 nucleotides: TGTGCCAGCTCGAACACCGGGGAGCTGTTTTTT. Amino acids: CASSNTGELFF.

The chain combines TRBV12-5 with TRBJ1-2; weak D call: TRBD1 (6 bases). This CDR3 is built from 14 residues. Germline V gives CDR1 LGHNT, CDR2 FRNRAP. Deletions cut 3 bases from V and 1 base from J, with 9 bases between. The DNA for the CDR3 is TGTGCTAGTGGTTTAGGACAGAGTAACTATGGCTACACCTTC. Translated: CASGLGQSNYGYTF.

The chain uses TRBV7-9 and TRBJ1-1; D not certain. The CDR3 spans 11 residues. In germline, CDR1 is SEHNR, CDR2 FQNEAQ (reference sequence). Trimming removed 7 bases from V and 7 bases from J, with 10 bases in between. The CDR3 DNA is TGTGCCAGCACCACCGGGGATGAAGCTTTCTTT. Protein: CASTTGDEAFF.

The chain has TRBV4-2 and TRBJ2-3; D ambiguous. Germline V CDR1 and CDR2: LGHNA, YNFKEQ. CDR3 length: 15 residues. Trimming removed 0 bases from V and 6 bases from J, with 13 bases in between. The CDR3 protein is CASSQETTSWDTQYF. CDR3 in DNA: TGTGCCAGCAGCCAAGAGACAACCTCTTGGGATACGCAGTATTTT.

In its sample, this clonotype was seen a few times. The rearrangement uses TRBV29-1 and TRBJ1-1, with D perhaps TRBD1 (5 bases). The CDR3 has 13 residues. Germline V gene lookup returns CDR1 SQVTM and CDR2 ANQGSEA. Trimming took off 7 bases at V and 1 base at J, with 13 bases between the two ends. The CDR3 DNA reads TGCAGCGCCTCCCAGACAGAGAACACTGAAGCTTTCTTT. Protein product: CSASQTENTEAFF.

This sequence joins TRBV12-3 or TRBV12-4 and TRBJ1-2, with D perhaps matching TRBD1 (6 bases). Trimming stripped 3 bases from V and 9 bases from J, with 11 bases between. This CDR3 comprises 12 residues. This CDR3 is CASSLGARSYTF. The CDR3 DNA sequence: TGTGCCAGCAGTTTGGGGGCTCGGAGCTACACCTTC.

This clonotype was counted at least ten times. The V call is TRBV20-1, the J call TRBJ2-7; 9 positions match TRBD1. This CDR3 is 12 amino acids long. The germline gives CDR1 DFQATT, CDR2 SNEGSKA (reference sequence). Trimming removed 6 bases from V and 2 bases from J; junction bases left unmatched: 2. This chain's CDR3 is CSARDRAYEQYF. DNA of the CDR3: TGCAGTGCCCGGGACAGGGCCTACGAGCAGTACTTC.

This clonotype appeared a few times. The chain is built from TRBV12-3 or TRBV12-4 and TRBJ2-1, with D perhaps assigned TRBD1 or TRBD2 (5 bases each). V was shortened by 6 bases and J by 7 bases, with 19 bases between the two germline ends. This CDR3 spans 15 amino acids. The CDR3 DNA follows: TGTGCCAGCAGCAGCCGGGACCTAAGTAGGAATGAGCAGTTCTTC. Translation gives CASSSRDLSRNEQFF.